The 28 T cell receptor beta chains presented below share a single source sample, sequenced in a study of T cells in Graves' hyperthyroidism and ophthalmopathy. Researchers took RNA transcripts and amplified the TCR beta CDR3 regions from them. The HTBI primer set was used in a first-round RT-PCR of the TCR CDR3. TCRdb ran MiXCR on the multiplex PCR reads and lists one entry per CDR3 protein. The top ten hold approximately 8.4% of the sample, which has more than 600,000 distinct CDR3 sequences, about a sixth seen once. The sequenced sample was blood. All receptors derive from a man aged 18 to 35 with Graves' hyperthyroidism.

This clonotype has a count of ten or more. The V gene is TRBV12-3 or TRBV12-4, the J gene TRBJ2-5, with TRBD1 matching 9 bases. There are 15 residues in the CDR3. With V trimmed by 4 bases and J by 6 bases, 9 bases remained unmatched. Written as DNA, the CDR3 is TGTGCCAGCAGTTATCCCGGGACAGGGTTGAAGACCCAGTACTTC. Encoded protein: CASSYPGTGLKTQYF.

The genes are TRBV4-3 and TRBJ2-6, with 9 bases lining up with TRBD1. Germline V gene sequence: CDR1 LGHNA, CDR2 YSLEER. The CDR3 sequence is 19 residues long. The trim removed 4 bases at V and 3 bases at J, leaving 13 bases unmatched. The DNA for the CDR3 is TGCGCCAGCAGCCTTAAATGGGACAGGGCAGCAAATGGGGCCAACGTCCTGACTTTC. Residues: CASSLKWDRAANGANVLTF.

CDR3 coding DNA: TGCAGTGCTAAGTCGGCTAGCGGGAAACTCGGCCAGGGGGGTGAGCAGTTCTTC. It specifies CSAKSASGKLGQGGEQFF. This chain joins TRBV20-1 and TRBJ2-1, with 9 nucleotides matching TRBD2. V dropped 4 bases and J dropped 9; count of bases not matched to a gene: 22. Germline lookup yields CDR1 DFQATT and CDR2 SNEGSKA (reference sequence). The CDR3 totals 18 residues.

This clonotype was found a few times. This chain links TRBV6-1 with TRBJ2-7; the match to TRBD1 covers 11 bases. The CDR3 runs to 14 residues. The germline CDR1 and CDR2 sequences are MNHNS and SASEGT. Losses at the gene ends were 3 bases for V and 7 bases for J; bases not matched to a gene: 5. The CDR3 spells CASSDRDRGEEQYF. The CDR3 DNA reads as TGTGCCAGCAGTGACCGGGACAGGGGGGAAGAGCAGTACTTC.

This clonotype was recorded many times. V is TRBV6-1 and J is TRBJ2-7, with 8 bases fitting TRBD1. The CDR3 is 15 residues long. The germline CDR1 and CDR2 sequences are MNHNS and SASEGT. V shed 6 bases and J 4 bases; nucleotides not matched to a gene: 11. DNA for the CDR3: TGTGCCAGCAGCGAGGGGACAGGTTACAATTACGAGCAGTACTTC. Protein sequence: CASSEGTGYNYEQYF.

Only a few counts were recorded for this clonotype. One junction end does not reproduce the germline sequence, and a read error may be involved. CDR3 nucleotide sequence: TGTGCCAGCAGTCTGTCTCCGACGTACGAGCAGTGCTTC. Protein sequence: CASSLSPTYEQCF. The chain combines TRBV6-1 with TRBJ2-7; D is unresolved. The CDR3 runs 13 residues. CDR1 MNHNS and CDR2 SASEGT come from the germline V gene.

This clonotype has at least ten counts. The chain combines TRBV30 with TRBJ2-7; 8 bases are a match to TRBD1. This CDR3 spans 15 amino acids. The germline V gene has CDR1 GTSNPN and CDR2 SVGIG (reference sequence). V shed 0 bases and J 5 bases; nucleotides not matched to a gene: 9. CDR3 nucleotides: TGTGCCTGGAGTGTTAGACAGGGGACATGGCACGAGCAGTACTTC. Translation: CAWSVRQGTWHEQYF.

This chain uses TRBV20-1 with TRBJ1-2; D unresolved. Germline V gives CDR1 DFQATT, CDR2 SNEGSKA (reference sequence). This CDR3 region has 13 residues. The V end lost 0 bases, the J end lost 4 bases, and 9 bases lay between the germline ends. The CDR3 region has the DNA TGCAGTGCTAGAGACCCGGGGAGCTATGGCTACACCTTC. Translating it yields CSARDPGSYGYTF.

The chain joins TRBV6-1 to TRBJ2-3, with TRBD1 matching 8 bases. CDR3 length equals 16 residues. Germline V gives CDR1 MNHNS, CDR2 SASEGT. Losses at the gene ends were 1 base for V and 2 bases for J; bases not matched to a gene: 5. The CDR3 region is CASSEGDRPYTDTQYF. The CDR3 DNA reads as TGTGCCAGCAGTGAAGGGGACAGGCCCTACACAGATACGCAGTATTTT.

The rearrangement links TRBV12-3 or TRBV12-4 to TRBJ1-2; 7 positions match TRBD1. The CDR3 is 15 amino acids. V lost 6 bases to trimming and J lost 3 bases; unmatched junction nucleotides: 10. CDR3 residues: CASSPTTGADYGYTF. CDR3 DNA: TGTGCCAGCAGCCCAACTACAGGGGCCGACTATGGCTACACCTTC.

V and J are TRBV20-1 and TRBJ2-1; 7 bases agree with TRBD2. After removal of 0 bases from V and 7 bases from J, the junction contained 12 bases not matched to a gene. CDR3 length: 16 amino acids. Looked up from germline, CDR1 is DFQATT and CDR2 is SNEGSKA (reference sequence). The CDR3 region has the DNA TGCAGTGCTAGAGATCCTAAGGGAGGGCCAGGTAATGAGCAGTTCTTC. Protein: CSARDPKGGPGNEQFF.

This clonotype was detected only a few times. A much larger clone differs by one base, so this may be a read error. The chain combines TRBV18 with TRBJ1-1; D gene ambiguous. The CDR3 totals 14 residues. The germline gives CDR1 KGHSH, CDR2 LQKENI. In DNA, the CDR3 is TGTGCCAGCTCACCAGACTTCGGAAACACTGGAGCTTTCTTT. Translation gives CASSPDFGNTGAFF.

This chain joins TRBV3-1 and TRBJ2-5; tentative D call: TRBD2 (5 bases). Trimming cost V 4 bases and J 4 bases, with 22 bases left between them. Germline V gene lookup returns CDR1 LGHDT and CDR2 YNNKEL (reference sequence). The length of the CDR3 is 17 residues. The CDR3 loop reads CASSPPGEAFEGETQYF. Here the CDR3 DNA reads TGTGCCAGCAGCCCCCCCGGGGAAGCCTTTGAGGGAGAGACCCAGTACTTC.

The rearrangement joins TRBV7-6 to TRBJ2-4, with D possibly called TRBD1 or TRBD2 (5 bases each). The V end lost 0 bases, the J end lost 5 bases, and 17 bases lay between the germline ends. Germline loops: CDR1 SGHVS, CDR2 FNYEAQ. The CDR3 loop spans 17 amino acids. In DNA, the CDR3 is TGTGCCAGCAGCTTAGCCGGGATCCGGGACCCAGAAAACATTCAGTACTTC. Its protein product is CASSLAGIRDPENIQYF. The whole variable domain, filled in from reference TRBV7-6 and TRBJ2-4, reads GAGVSQSPRYKVTKRGQDVALRCDPISGHVSLYWYRQALGQGPEFLTYFNYEAQQDKSGLPNDRFSAERPEGSISTLTIQRTEQRDSAMYRCASSLAGIRDPENIQYFGAGTRLSVL.

This clonotype was observed a handful of times. The gene calls are TRBV11-3 and TRBJ1-3; no firm D call. Germline V gives CDR1 SGHNT, CDR2 YENEEA. The CDR3 covers 16 residues. The V end lost 3 bases, the J end lost 0 bases, and 12 bases lay between the germline ends. The CDR3 region is CASSFNSPISGNTIYF. In DNA, the CDR3 is TGTGCCAGCAGCTTTAACAGTCCAATCTCTGGAAACACCATATATTTT. Supplemented by reference TRBV11-3 and TRBJ1-3, the full variable domain reads EAGVVQSPRYKIIEKKQPVAFWCNPISGHNTLYWYLQNLGQGPELLIRYENEEAVDDSQLPKDRFSAERLKGVDSTLKIQPAELGDSAVYLCASSFNSPISGNTIYFGEGSWLTVV.

In its sample, this clonotype was seen many times. V gene TRBV2 combines with J gene TRBJ2-4; TRBD2 matches at 8 bases. After removal of 8 bases from V and 0 bases from J, the junction contained 6 bases not matched to a gene. CDR3 length: 15 residues. Germline CDR1 and CDR2: SNHLY and FYNNEI. This CDR3 is CASLWREVAKNIQYF. The DNA for the CDR3 is TGTGCCAGCCTATGGCGGGAGGTAGCCAAAAACATTCAGTACTTC.

This clonotype appeared many times. The rearrangement joins TRBV27 to TRBJ2-7, with D possibly being TRBD2 (7 bases). Trimming cost V 11 bases and J 1 base, with 18 bases left between them. Germline V gene sequence: CDR1 MNHEY, CDR2 SMNVEV (reference sequence). CDR3 length: 14 amino acids. CDR3 sequence reads: CAAKAGALSYEQYF. CDR3 sequence (DNA): TGTGCCGCGAAGGCGGGGGCGCTATCCTACGAGCAGTACTTC.

This clonotype was seen only a few times. The chain has TRBV7-3 and TRBJ2-2, with D possibly being TRBD2 (5 bases). Germline loops: CDR1 SGHTA, CDR2 FQGTGA. The CDR3 consists of 13 residues. Deletions cut 8 bases from V and 0 bases from J, with 7 bases between. CDR3: CASRGPNTGELFF. CDR3 sequence (DNA): TGTGCCAGCCGAGGGCCGAACACCGGGGAGCTGTTTTTT.

Only a few counts were recorded for this clonotype. This CDR3 reads CASSLTFRGSEQYF. The CDR3, as DNA: TGTGCCAGCAGCTTAACGTTCAGGGGAAGCGAGCAGTACTTC. V is TRBV5-4 and J is TRBJ2-7; the D gene is possibly TRBD1 (6 bases). This CDR3 is 14 amino acids long. The ends were cut back, 2 bases at V and 6 bases at J, with 15 bases in the middle. Germline V lookup: CDR1 SGHNT, CDR2 YYREEE (reference sequence). Based on the CDR3 plus reference TRBV5-4 and TRBJ2-7, the full variable domain is ETGVTQSPTHLIKTRGQQVTLRCSSQSGHNTVSWYQQALGQGPQFIFQYYREEENGRGNFPPRFSGLQFPNYSSELNVNALELDDSALYLCASSLTFRGSEQYFGPGTRLTVT.

This chain joins TRBV29-1 and TRBJ2-3; 7 bases agree with TRBD2. J gave up 4 bases and V 3 bases, and 10 bases lay outside the gene matches. The CDR3 runs to 15 residues. Per germline, CDR1 SQVTM and CDR2 ANQGSEA. This CDR3 is CSVDRAGVGADTQYF. The CDR3 coding sequence is TGCAGCGTTGACAGGGCGGGAGTGGGGGCAGATACGCAGTATTTT.

In this sample, this clonotype turned up many times. Here the CDR3 DNA reads TGTGCCAGCCCCCCCGGGGCAGGGGGCGTCGGCACAGATACGCAGTATTTT. This translates into CASPPGAGGVGTDTQYF. V usage is TRBV28 and J usage is TRBJ2-3, with 8 bases matching TRBD1. Germline values: CDR1 MDHEN, CDR2 SYDVKM. V gave up 8 bases and J gave up 1 base; unmatched junction bases: 14. The CDR3 length is 17 residues.

The chain is built from TRBV27 and TRBJ2-7; D remains unclear. Trimming removed 1 base at V and 0 bases at J, with 13 bases between. The length of the CDR3 is 16 residues. Germline CDR1 and CDR2: MNHEY and SMNVEV (reference sequence). As DNA, the CDR3 is TGTGCCAGCAGTTTATTGGGCCAGCTAAGCTCCTACGAGCAGTACTTC. This gives the protein CASSLLGQLSSYEQYF.

The table lists this clonotype with many counts. The rearrangement joins TRBV28 to TRBJ1-5; tentatively, D is TRBD1 (6 bases). CDR1 and CDR2 from the germline V gene are MDHEN and SYDVKM. Trimming stripped 1 base from V and 1 base from J, with 14 bases between. The CDR3 covers 17 residues. The CDR3 bases are TGTGCCAGCAGTTTATTTGGGGGGGCGCGGAGCAATCAGCCCCAGCATTTT. Encoded protein: CASSLFGGARSNQPQHF.

This clonotype occurred many times. This chain uses TRBV18 with TRBJ1-3, with D tentatively TRBD1 (5 bases). Looked up from germline, CDR1 is KGHSH and CDR2 is LQKENI. The V end was cut by 3 bases, the J end by 2 bases, with 17 bases between. The CDR3 contains 17 residues. CDR3 sequence: CASSPFSVPGPGNTIYF. The CDR3 DNA sequence: TGTGCCAGCTCACCTTTCTCCGTTCCGGGGCCTGGAAACACCATATATTTT.

This clonotype was counted a few times. CDR3 protein: CASSSTSGRAWSSYEQYF. The CDR3, as DNA: TGTGCCAGCAGTTCGACTAGCGGGAGGGCCTGGAGCTCCTACGAGCAGTACTTC. The chain is built from TRBV27 and TRBJ2-7; TRBD2 aligns across 14 bases. The V gene end was trimmed by 4 bases and the J gene end by 0 bases; junction bases not matched to a gene: 8. Germline V gene data show CDR1 as MNHEY and CDR2 as SMNVEV (reference sequence). CDR3 length equals 18 residues.

This clonotype was counted many times. The chain has TRBV7-2 and TRBJ2-5; perhaps TRBD2 as D (5 bases). CDR3 size: 14 residues. V dropped 4 bases and J dropped 6 bases, with 15 bases sitting between them. Germline values: CDR1 SGHTA, CDR2 FQGNSA. CDR3 sequence reads: CASSSIRGRKTQYF. The CDR3 nucleotides read TGTGCCAGCAGCTCGATTCGGGGAAGGAAGACCCAGTACTTC. The full variable domain, rest sourced from reference TRBV7-2 and TRBJ2-5, is GAGVSQSPSNKVTEKGKDVELRCDPISGHTALYWYRQSLGQGLEFLIYFQGNSAPDKSGLPSDRFSAERTGGSVSTLTIQRTQQEDSAVYLCASSSIRGRKTQYFGPGTRLLVL.

Regarding this clonotype: This may be a read error: a much more frequent sequence differs by one nucleotide. The chain recombines TRBV28 with TRBJ1-3; perhaps TRBD1 as D (5 bases). This CDR3 has 16 amino acids. In germline, CDR1 is MDHEN, CDR2 SYDVKM. CDR3 DNA sequence: TGTGTCAGCACCGGGTGGGGCGGATACTCTGGAAACACCATATATTTT. It yields the protein CVSTGWGGYSGNTIYF.

Many counts were recorded for this clonotype. The genes are TRBV15 and TRBJ1-1, with a weak D call TRBD1 (6 bases). The CDR3 length is 15 residues. V was trimmed by 0 bases and J by 6 bases, leaving 14 bases between them. Germline-derived CDR1 and CDR2 are LNHNV and YYDKDF (reference sequence). The CDR3 loop reads CATSRDGRGGAEAFF. CDR3 nucleotide sequence: TGTGCCACCAGCAGAGATGGACGGGGGGGCGCTGAAGCTTTCTTT.